This TCR beta chain was recorded in a study of post-analysis software for immune sequencing data. Whole-study context: Included among the disease courses, which were recorded for the cohort, were relapsing-remitting, secondary progressive and progressive-relapsing multiple sclerosis. Study results and caveats: The study found TRBV5-6, TRBV5-1 and TRBV20-1 among five or six TRBV segments more frequent in patients than controls. Those samples that were prepared in the same batch co-clustered strongly by F measure. The study found significantly lower normalized Chao1 diversity in multiple sclerosis patients than in controls.

Sequencing libraries made from TCR beta cDNA carried unique molecular identifiers. It was from about 0.94 to 9.7 million T cells that some 500,000 cDNA molecules came. Each CDR3 protein is one row after TCRdb ran MiXCR on the PCR reads. The sample holds about 810,000 distinct CDR3 sequences; about 50% are singletons and the top ten take under 6%. V lost 5 bases to trimming and J lost 3 bases, with 13 bases between them. The CDR3 length is 14 residues. CDR1 is MNHEY and CDR2 is SMNVEV in the germline V gene (reference sequence). Concerning this clonotype itself: Its target is unknown.

Material for sequencing was blood. The rearrangement joins TRBV27 to TRBJ1-2, with a weak D call TRBD1 (5 bases). This receptor was taken from a girl aged 10 to 17 with multiple sclerosis. In DNA, the CDR3 is TGTGCCAGCAGTCCCTTGAGGGGACACTATGGCTACACCTTC. This gives the protein CASSPLRGHYGYTF.